The source of this TCR beta chain is a study of T cell responses to AZD1222 COVID-19 vaccine. Deletions cut 0 bases from V and 0 bases from J, with 8 bases between. In germline, CDR1 is SGHNT, CDR2 YYREEE (reference sequence). The CDR3 has 15 amino acids. The data were produced by immunoSEQ multiplex PCR, yet TCRdb's version contains in-frame clones alone and is incomplete. Here the sample spans around 110,000 clones, roughly 93% being singletons. This clone was seen once. This chain connects TRBV5-4 to TRBJ2-3, with TRBD2 as a possible D gene (5 bases). The clonotype was recovered from an adult who received the AZD1222 COVID-19 vaccine. The sequenced sample was peripheral blood, obtained 28 days after the second AZD1222 dose. The CDR3 bases are TGTGCCAGCAGCTTGGCACTAGACAGCACAGATACGCAGTATTTT. Its protein is CASSLALDSTDTQYF.